This T cell receptor (beta chain) was profiled in a study of spatial heterogeneity in lung cancer. The study tagged each TCR cDNA molecule with a unique molecular identifier. TCRdb ran MiXCR on the 5' RACE reads and lists one entry per CDR3 protein. The sample includes more than 6,500 distinct CDR3 sequences, roughly 3.7% of them seen just once. In the case of this clonotype: This beta chain came through as a stray read in a library set up for alpha chains, and its size says little.

As to time point: sample taken at primary tumor resection. The input material, whole RNA from tumor, nontumor lung or frozen PBMC, was sequenced unsorted. Samples were obtained from some 72 donors, all untreated early-stage non-small cell lung cancer patients. Unmatched junction bases numbered 3, after V lost 3 bases and J lost 3 bases. This CDR3 spans 14 amino acids. The source is a female donor with early-stage non-small cell lung cancer. This chain connects TRBV12-3 or TRBV12-4 to TRBJ1-2; TRBD1 aligns across 8 bases. Sample: normal lung tissue next to the tumor, taken at surgery. The CDR3 nucleotides are TGTGCCAGCAGTTTGACAGGGGTGGACTATGGCTACACCTTC. Its protein product is CASSLTGVDYGYTF.